This T cell receptor beta chain was recovered during a study of tumor-infiltrating lymphocytes in primary liver carcinoma. Overall study context: All patients had surgically resected primary liver carcinoma. Patients of both sexes were 30 to 69 years old.

Unsorted whole blood served as the source of blood RNA, and germline DNA was extracted as well. Four milliliters of peripheral blood were collected before surgery. This clonotype was seen more than once but under ten times. The antigen remains undetermined. Study results and limitations: Blood had a significantly lower top-250-clone fraction than tumors did (p = 0.039).

Starting material of approximately 500 ng total RNA yielded TCR beta cDNA via a constant-region primer. A slightly modified ARM-PCR protocol with three nested multiplex PCR rounds produced these TCR beta libraries. For around 11 cycles apiece, the opening two PCR rounds ran with TRBV1-TRBV30 forward primers and a C-beta reverse primer. MiXCR, applied by TCRdb to the multiplex PCR reads, yields one record per CDR3 protein. The sample yields around 210,000 distinct CDR3 sequences, 65% seen once. CDR3 length equals 19 residues. Trimming removed 2 bases from V and 9 bases from J; junction bases left unmatched: 21. Germline CDR1 reads MNHGY; CDR2 reads SVAAGI.

J is TRBJ2-4 and V is TRBV6-9; 8 positions agree with TRBD2. The sequence was obtained from a woman in her sixties with primary liver carcinoma and hepatitis B virus infection. Sequences were obtained from peripheral blood. CDR3 in DNA: TGTGCCAGCAGTTATCAACCCGGTCGTAGCGGGATAGGTGATGGCATTCAGTACTTC. Protein sequence: CASSYQPGRSGIGDGIQYF.